These 27 T cell receptor beta chains share one sample of origin, sequenced in a study of beta chain features in type 1 diabetes. Study conclusions and caveats: A moderate, significant TCRB CDR3 shortening appeared in type 1 diabetes across four CD4+ subsets.

The study reverse transcribed the entire isolated RNA, so it sequenced expressed TCRB transcripts. Clones were sequenced by immunoSEQ multiplex PCR, and TCRdb holds only the in-frame ones, with some missing. The sample contains 400,000 or so clones, around a tenth of which appear only once. No antigen has been identified for these receptors. The sequencing input was central memory CD4+ T cells from blood. These receptors came from a young man with type 1 diabetes.

The chain uses TRBV9 and TRBJ2-3; a weak D match, TRBD1 (6 bases). The germline gives CDR1 SGDLS, CDR2 YYNGEE. V lost 5 bases to trimming and J lost 2 bases, with 18 bases between them. The CDR3 has 16 amino acids. The CDR3 region has the DNA TGTGCCAGCAGTGCAACAGGGTATACAACCACAGATACGCAGTATTTT. Its protein is CASSATGYTTTDTQYF. Full variable domain (rest looked up from reference TRBV9 and TRBJ2-3): DSGVTQTPKHLITATGQRVTLRCSPRSGDLSVYWYQQSLDQGLQFLIQYYNGEERAKGNILERFSAQQFPDLHSELNLSSLELGDSALYFCASSATGYTTTDTQYFGPGTRLTVL.

J is TRBJ2-1 and V is TRBV12-5; no clear D gene. Trimming removed 1 base from V and 4 bases from J, with 2 bases in between. Germline assignment: CDR1 LGHNT and CDR2 FRNRAP. The CDR3 is 12 amino acids. In nucleotides, the CDR3 is TGTGCTAGTGGTTTGGATTACAATGAGCAGTTCTTC. This translates into CASGLDYNEQFF.

This clone came up many times. The chain combines TRBV27 with TRBJ2-5; D unclear. CDR1 is MNHEY and CDR2 is SMNVEV in the germline V gene (reference sequence). V was cut by 5 bases and J by 5 bases, with 12 bases left in between. This CDR3 has 13 amino acids. The CDR3 region is CASSLGFGETQYF. The CDR3 DNA reads as TGTGCCAGCAGTCTAGGCTTCGGGGAGACCCAGTACTTC.

V is TRBV7-9 and J is TRBJ1-1; 12 nucleotides match TRBD1. J gave up 9 bases and V 2 bases, and 16 bases lay outside the gene matches. Germline CDR1 and CDR2: SEHNR and FQNEAQ (reference sequence). CDR3 length equals 18 residues. The CDR3 here is CASSLRLRDRGPSKKAFF. The CDR3 coding sequence is TGTGCCAGCAGCTTAAGGCTCAGGGACAGGGGGCCCTCCAAGAAAGCTTTCTTT. Drawing the rest from reference TRBV7-9 and TRBJ1-1, the complete variable domain is DTGVSQNPRHKITKRGQNVTFRCDPISEHNRLYWYRQTLGQGPEFLTYFQNEAQLEKSRLLSDRFSAERPKGSFSTLEIQRTEQGDSAMYLCASSLRLRDRGPSKKAFFGQGTRLTVV.

Many counts were recorded for this clone. The chain employs TRBV6-1 and TRBJ2-4, with TRBD1 matching over 7 bases. CDR1 and CDR2 (germline): MNHNS, SASEGT. Losses at the gene ends were 6 bases for V and 6 bases for J; bases not matched to a gene: 8. There are 14 residues in the CDR3. CDR3 amino acids: CASRVGQLTNIQYF. In DNA form, the CDR3 reads TGTGCCAGCAGAGTGGGACAGCTAACAAACATTCAGTACTTC.

In its sample, this clone was seen a few times. V usage is TRBV28 and J usage is TRBJ2-3; D uncertain. From germline, CDR1 is MDHEN and CDR2 SYDVKM. This CDR3 is 14 amino acids long. The germline V and J ends were trimmed by 5 bases and 2 bases, with 11 bases remaining between them. DNA of the CDR3: TGTGCCAGCAGTAAGGACCCAACCACAGATACGCAGTATTTT. It yields the protein CASSKDPTTDTQYF.

This chain connects TRBV6-1 to TRBJ2-5, with D perhaps matching TRBD2 (6 bases). The CDR3 has 15 amino acids. CDR1 MNHNS and CDR2 SASEGT come from the germline V gene. Trimming took 7 bases from V and 5 from J, leaving 20 bases between them. The CDR3 spells CASIWADGTHETQYF. In nucleotides, the CDR3 is TGTGCCAGCATCTGGGCTGACGGGACTCATGAGACCCAGTACTTC.

The chain combines TRBV7-6 with TRBJ2-1; 9 positions match TRBD2. Germline CDR1 and CDR2: SGHVS and FNYEAQ. The V and J ends lost 3 bases and 12 bases, in that order; junction bases with no gene match: 12. The CDR3 extends over 15 amino acids. Here the CDR3 DNA reads TGTGCCAGCAGCTTCGGCGGGAGGGCCCCCAACGGGCAGTTCTTC. It yields the protein CASSFGGRAPNGQFF.

This clone has at least ten counts. DNA for the CDR3: TGTGCCAGCAGCAGTGATCCGGGACAGACGGACTCTGGGGCCAACGTCCTGACTTTC. As protein: CASSSDPGQTDSGANVLTF. This chain joins TRBV7-2 and TRBJ2-6; 7 nucleotides line up with TRBD1. J was trimmed by 0 bases and V by 5 bases; bases with no gene match: 13. This CDR3 is 19 amino acids long. Per germline, CDR1 SGHTA and CDR2 FQGNSA.

This clone occurred a few times. The V call is TRBV27, the J call TRBJ1-5; 10 positions agree with TRBD1. With 6 bases clipped from V and 4 bases from J, the junction kept 0 bases outside the gene matches. Germline V gene sequence: CDR1 MNHEY, CDR2 SMNVEV (reference sequence). The CDR3 spans 13 residues. CDR3 region: CASRGQGNQPQHF. The CDR3 DNA follows: TGTGCCAGCAGGGGACAGGGGAATCAGCCCCAGCATTTT.

The rearrangement joins TRBV5-1 to TRBJ2-1; D remains unclear. The CDR3 is made up of 15 amino acids. Germline CDR1 and CDR2: SGHRS and YFSETQ. V was clipped by 5 bases and J by 2 bases, with 14 bases between them. This chain's CDR3 is CASSKDGNTYNEQFF. The CDR3 bases are TGCGCCAGCAGTAAGGACGGAAATACCTACAATGAGCAGTTCTTC. Variable domain in full (rest from reference TRBV5-1 and TRBJ2-1): KAGVTQTPRYLIKTRGQQVTLSCSPISGHRSVSWYQQTPGQGLQFLFEYFSETQRNKGNFPGRFSGRQFSNSRSEMNVSTLELGDSALYLCASSKDGNTYNEQFFGPGTRLTVL.

The chain employs TRBV18 and TRBJ1-5; D ambiguous. V lost 6 bases and J lost 2, with 14 bases in between. Per the germline V gene, CDR1 is KGHSH and CDR2 is LQKENI. The CDR3 runs to 15 residues. This CDR3 reads CASSRGPAGNQPQHF. In DNA form, the CDR3 reads TGTGCCAGCTCTCGCGGACCGGCGGGCAATCAGCCCCAGCATTTT.

V gene TRBV7-2 combines with J gene TRBJ2-1, with 7 bases fitting TRBD2. The CDR3 totals 15 residues. Trimming cost V 2 bases and J 3 bases; bases outside gene matches: 4. In germline, CDR1 is SGHTA, CDR2 FQGNSA. For the CDR3, the DNA is TGTGCCAGCAGCTTAACTTGGGACTACTACAATGAGCAGTTCTTC. It is translated as CASSLTWDYYNEQFF.

The V call is TRBV2, the J call TRBJ2-6; 7 bases match TRBD2. J lost 4 bases, V lost 7 bases, and 10 bases had no gene match. CDR1 and CDR2 from the germline V gene are SNHLY and FYNNEI. This CDR3 contains 16 residues. The CDR3 DNA reads as TGTGCCAGCATTCGGGAGGCCGGGTCGGGGGCCAACGTCCTGACTTTC. Translating gives CASIREAGSGANVLTF.

This clone has only a few counts. Other DNA sequences in the same sample also yield this CDR3. V and J are TRBV30 and TRBJ2-7; D possibly corresponds to TRBD2 (6 bases). Trimming pared 3 bases from V and 0 bases from J, leaving 6 bases between. The CDR3 runs 12 residues. The germline V gene has CDR1 GTSNPN and CDR2 SVGIG (reference sequence). The CDR3 sequence is CAWRRDSYEQYF. Here the CDR3 DNA reads TGTGCCTGGAGGCGGGACTCCTACGAGCAGTACTTC.

The rearrangement uses TRBV4-1 and TRBJ1-5; 11 nucleotides match TRBD1. Per germline, CDR1 MGHRA and CDR2 YSYEKL. The trim removed 1 base at V and 3 bases at J, leaving 5 bases unmatched. The CDR3 loop spans 17 amino acids. CDR3 region: CASSQGGQGGLNQPQHF. The CDR3 coding sequence is TGCGCCAGCAGCCAAGGGGGACAGGGGGGCCTCAATCAGCCCCAGCATTTT.

V is TRBV6-5 and J is TRBJ2-7; a weak D match, TRBD1 (6 bases). Germline V gives CDR1 MNHEY, CDR2 SVGAGI. V dropped 5 bases and J dropped 0 bases, with 14 bases sitting between them. The CDR3 has 15 residues. The CDR3 region is CASSTGTPSSYEQYF. In DNA, the CDR3 is TGTGCCAGCAGTACCGGGACACCGAGCTCCTACGAGCAGTACTTC.

In its sample, this clone was seen a few times. The chain links TRBV7-2 to TRBJ2-1; 9 positions match TRBD1. Germline CDR1 SGHTA, CDR2 FQGNSA. V was clipped by 0 bases and J by 6 bases; unmatched bases: 0. CDR3 length: 14 amino acids. The CDR3: CASSLATGGNEQFF. The CDR3 DNA is TGTGCCAGCAGCTTAGCGACAGGGGGCAATGAGCAGTTCTTC.

This clone appeared a few times. The chain combines TRBV28 with TRBJ1-2; 8 nucleotides agree with TRBD1. This CDR3 spans 16 amino acids. CDR1 is MDHEN and CDR2 is SYDVKM in the germline V gene. Trimming removed 2 bases from V and 3 bases from J; junction bases left unmatched: 8. The chain's CDR3 is CASSLAGQGSDYGYTF. The CDR3 nucleotides read TGTGCCAGCAGTTTAGCAGGACAGGGATCGGACTATGGCTACACCTTC.

The CDR3 DNA sequence: TGTGCCAGCAACCCACAGGGTTGGAACCAAGAGACCCAGTACTTC. The encoded protein is CASNPQGWNQETQYF. The chain has TRBV6-5 and TRBJ2-5, with a weak D call TRBD1 (6 bases). V was pared by 7 bases and J by 0 bases, with 15 bases between. Germline V gene data show CDR1 as MNHEY and CDR2 as SVGAGI. The CDR3 is made up of 15 amino acids.

Notes on this clone: The sample holds other DNA sequences that translate to the same CDR3. The V call is TRBV28, the J call TRBJ2-7, with D uncertain. Trimming removed 1 base from V and 1 base from J, with 5 bases in between. The CDR3 is 13 amino acids. Germline V lookup: CDR1 MDHEN, CDR2 SYDVKM. CDR3 bases: TGTGCCAGCAGTTTATCACCGTCCTACGAGCAGTACTTC. Protein: CASSLSPSYEQYF.

The chain couples TRBV12-1 to TRBJ2-2; the table's TRBD2 call for D was not verified on the DNA. TRBV12-1 is a recognized pseudogene. The CDR3 length is 17 residues. The CDR3 protein is CASRGEKREAHTGELFF. In nucleotides, the CDR3 is TGTGCCAGCAGAGGGGAAAAGCGGGAAGCTCACACCGGGGAGCTGTTTTTT.

The chain recombines TRBV6-5 with TRBJ1-1, with D unclear. CDR3 length equals 15 residues. CDR1 MNHEY and CDR2 SVGAGI come from the germline V gene. The V and J ends lost 4 bases and 1 base respectively, with 13 bases between them. DNA of the CDR3: TGTGCCAGCAGTTCCCCCGGGTCGGGGAACACTGAAGCTTTCTTT. Protein product: CASSSPGSGNTEAFF.

This clone was picked up many times. The rearrangement joins TRBV28 to TRBJ2-2, with D perhaps being TRBD1 or TRBD2 (6 bases each). Germline CDR1 MDHEN, CDR2 SYDVKM. The CDR3 loop spans 13 amino acids. V dropped 10 bases and J dropped 4 bases, with 13 bases sitting between them. The DNA for the CDR3 is TGTGCCACCCTCCGGGGGCCCACCGGGGAGCTGTTTTTT. Protein sequence: CATLRGPTGELFF.

The chain is built from TRBV27 and TRBJ1-4; possibly TRBD1 for D (6 bases). CDR3 length equals 14 residues. Germline V gene data show CDR1 as MNHEY and CDR2 as SMNVEV (reference sequence). V lost 6 bases and J lost 10, with 18 bases in between. As DNA, the CDR3 is TGTGCCAGCAGATGGGACAAGGGGACGGGAAAACTGTTTTTT. It encodes CASRWDKGTGKLFF. Full variable domain (remainder filled in from reference TRBV27 and TRBJ1-4): EAQVTQNPRYLITVTGKKLTVTCSQNMNHEYMSWYRQDPGLGLRQIYYSMNVEVTDKGDVPEGYKVSRKEKRNFPLILESPSPNQTSLYFCASRWDKGTGKLFFGSGTQLSVL.

This rearrangement joins TRBV5-1 to TRBJ2-5; 10 bases line up with TRBD1. V was pared by 3 bases and J by 3 bases, with 5 bases of the junction left unmatched. The CDR3 has 15 amino acids. Per germline, CDR1 SGHRS and CDR2 YFSETQ. This chain's CDR3 is CASSSSGTGEETQYF. Here the CDR3 DNA reads TGCGCCAGCAGCTCCTCCGGGACAGGGGAAGAGACCCAGTACTTC.

This clone was seen at least ten times. V and J are TRBV14 and TRBJ2-7, with 8 bases lining up with TRBD1. The CDR3 is made up of 12 amino acids. The germline gives CDR1 SGHDN, CDR2 FVKESK. V lost 4 bases and J lost 6; bases outside the gene matches: 2. CDR3 bases: TGTGCCAGCAGCCGGGACAGGTTCGAGCAGTACTTC. Translated, it gives CASSRDRFEQYF.